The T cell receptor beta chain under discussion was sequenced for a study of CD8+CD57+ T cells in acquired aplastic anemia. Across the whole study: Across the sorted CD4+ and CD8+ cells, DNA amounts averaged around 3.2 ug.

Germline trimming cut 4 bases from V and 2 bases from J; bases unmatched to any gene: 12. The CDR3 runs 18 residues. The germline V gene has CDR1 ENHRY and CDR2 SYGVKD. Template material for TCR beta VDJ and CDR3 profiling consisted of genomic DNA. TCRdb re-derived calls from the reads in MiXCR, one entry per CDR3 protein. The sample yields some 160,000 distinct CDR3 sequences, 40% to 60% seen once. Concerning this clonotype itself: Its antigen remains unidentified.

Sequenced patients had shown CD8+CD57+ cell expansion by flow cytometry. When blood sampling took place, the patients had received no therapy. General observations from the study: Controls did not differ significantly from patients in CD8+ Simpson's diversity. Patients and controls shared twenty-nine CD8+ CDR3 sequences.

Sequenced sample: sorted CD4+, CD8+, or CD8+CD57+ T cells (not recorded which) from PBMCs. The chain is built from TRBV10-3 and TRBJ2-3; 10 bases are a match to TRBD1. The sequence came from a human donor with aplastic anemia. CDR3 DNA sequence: TGTGCCATCAGTGGGCCGGGACAGGGGCAAGCCGACACAGATACGCAGTATTTT. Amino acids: CAISGPGQGQADTDTQYF.